This T cell receptor (beta chain) was profiled in a study of molecular identifiers for immune sequencing clone quantification (dated by TCRdb to 2017 to 2018). Study-level background: For a replicate experiment, RNA from around 20,000 or 100,000 naive CD8 T cells was divided into five aliquots, and four of the five aliquots were sequenced. CD8 T cells were used in a methods study to benchmark molecular-identifier clustering-based TCR repertoire sequencing (MIDCIRS) and TCR RNA copy counting. Broad study findings and their caveats: Spiked-in Jurkat TCR RNA equal to a single cell's worth was reported to be detectable even within one million naive CD8 T cells. Highly expanded clone sizes could be underestimated because identical TCR molecules may share a barcode. About 2.9 recovered TCR RNA copies per cell were obtained by modeling, versus 9 to 10 by digital PCR, implying a capture efficiency of 25% to 35%. When barcode sub-clustering was omitted, TCR diversity was inflated by chimeric consensus sequences, with chimeras reaching as high as 47%. Naive libraries contained spiked-in Jurkat TCR RNA (more than 9 copies' worth), which is not part of the donor repertoire. In CMV-specific effector cells, clones with more than 20 RNA copies contained over 98% of molecules, whereas in naive cells such clones contained under 1% of molecules.

The V and J ends are trimmed by 3 bases and 4 bases, leaving 13 bases between them. CDR1 LGHNA and CDR2 YNFKEQ were looked up in the germline V gene. Counted from cysteine to phenylalanine, this CDR3 has 15 amino acids. The read is trimmed to its CDR3 DNA, 45 bases read in frame from base 1. Libraries of naive CD8 T cells were generated from approximately 20,000 to 1,000,000 sorted cells, with 10%, 30% or 50% of the purified RNA used. On a BD FACSAria II, naive CD8 T cells were FACS-sorted as CD8+CD4-CCR7+CD45RA+ and collected into RLT Plus buffer. To test detection sensitivity, Jurkat RNA equal to 9 to 10 TCR copies was added to samples of about 19,000-1,100,000 naive CD8 T cells. CD8 T cells were enriched using RosetteSep CD8+ T Cell Enrichment Cocktail and Ficoll-Paque, and the enriched cells then underwent ACK red cell lysis. This clonotype occurred many times. The target of this receptor is not known. There are no base qualities to consult, and no much larger clone falls within one base.

Libraries were built with PCR. The sequencing machine was an Illumina HiSeq 4000. Bulk TCR libraries were made following a previously described method, with the TCR primers given in Table S5. Total RNA was purified with the Qiagen AllPrep DNA/RNA kit. Before analysis, reads from multiple sequencing runs of the same library were pooled. The original methods were these. Only reads with exact TCR constant sequence were kept, trimmed to 150 nt, and grouped by their 12-nt molecular barcodes. Reads in each barcode group were sub-clustered using a 15% Levenshtein threshold, and a quality-weighted consensus sequence was built for each RNA molecule. Non-functional sequences were excluded, and lower-count sequences lying one edit away from another sequence were also excluded. Based on fitting two negative binomial distributions, any barcode sub-cluster with under 20% of the maximum read count was discarded. The public reads were quality trimmed at Q25 with fastp and then assembled into clones with MiXCR by TCRdb, keeping productive beta chains. For every CDR3 protein sequence, its rows merge into one entry that carries the most common genes and DNA. TCRdb, not the original authors, processed these V and J calls. Across this sample there are some 70,000 distinct CDR3 sequences, with roughly 18% seen only once. The leading ten clones occupy 1.5% of the sample.

This clonotype was obtained from a human donor in good health. Some libraries in this study had Jurkat cell RNA spiked in. The rearrangement combines TRBV4-2 with TRBJ1-5; too little of a D gene remains to name it. The material sequenced was naive CD8+ T cells from blood, with Jurkat cell RNA spiked in. The meaning of the sample's cell subset or site label: FACS-sorted CD8+CD4-CCR7+CD45RA+ naive T cells. CDR3 protein: CASSHSELSNQPQHF. The DNA sequence reads TGTGCCAGCAGCCACTCAGAATTGAGTAATCAGCCCCAGCATTTT.